This T cell receptor beta chain was found in a study of T cell responses to AZD1222 COVID-19 vaccine. Study-wide findings and caveats: Seropositive at baseline were only a handful of AZD1222 recipients. Spike-spanning, vaccine-associated CD4 TCRs were dominant at 160-218 and 743-854.

This table comes from immunoSEQ multiplex PCR, and its TCRdb copy is limited to in-frame clones, with some not included. Here the sample spans under 150,000 clones, over 90% being singletons. Germline CDR1 reads MNHEY; CDR2 reads SMNVEV (reference sequence). The length of the CDR3 is 13 residues. Trimming removed 5 bases at V and 1 base at J, with 9 bases between. Remarks on this clone: The antigen remains unidentified.

The sample in question was peripheral blood, obtained on day 0 of AZD1222 vaccination. The receptor was derived from an adult in good health. This rearrangement joins TRBV27 to TRBJ2-7; D possibly corresponds to TRBD2 (5 bases). The CDR3 DNA follows: TGTGCCAGCAGTCCGGACTGGTCCTACGAGCAGTACTTC. Translated, it gives CASSPDWSYEQYF.